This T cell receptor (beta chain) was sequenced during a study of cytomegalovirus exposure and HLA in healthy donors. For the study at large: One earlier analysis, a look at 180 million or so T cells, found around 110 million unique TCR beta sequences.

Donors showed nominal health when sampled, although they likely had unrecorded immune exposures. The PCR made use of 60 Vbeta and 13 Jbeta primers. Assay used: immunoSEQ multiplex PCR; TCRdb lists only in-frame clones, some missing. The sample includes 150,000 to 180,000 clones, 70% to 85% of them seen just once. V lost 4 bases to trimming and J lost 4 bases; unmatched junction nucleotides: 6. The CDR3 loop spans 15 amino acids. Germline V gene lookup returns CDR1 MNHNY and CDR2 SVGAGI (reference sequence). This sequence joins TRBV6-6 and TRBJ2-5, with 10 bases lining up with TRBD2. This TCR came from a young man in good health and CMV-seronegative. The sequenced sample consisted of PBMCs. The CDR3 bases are TGTGCCAGCAGTTCCTGGAGCGGGGGGGGAGAGACCCAGTACTTC. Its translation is CASSSWSGGGETQYF.